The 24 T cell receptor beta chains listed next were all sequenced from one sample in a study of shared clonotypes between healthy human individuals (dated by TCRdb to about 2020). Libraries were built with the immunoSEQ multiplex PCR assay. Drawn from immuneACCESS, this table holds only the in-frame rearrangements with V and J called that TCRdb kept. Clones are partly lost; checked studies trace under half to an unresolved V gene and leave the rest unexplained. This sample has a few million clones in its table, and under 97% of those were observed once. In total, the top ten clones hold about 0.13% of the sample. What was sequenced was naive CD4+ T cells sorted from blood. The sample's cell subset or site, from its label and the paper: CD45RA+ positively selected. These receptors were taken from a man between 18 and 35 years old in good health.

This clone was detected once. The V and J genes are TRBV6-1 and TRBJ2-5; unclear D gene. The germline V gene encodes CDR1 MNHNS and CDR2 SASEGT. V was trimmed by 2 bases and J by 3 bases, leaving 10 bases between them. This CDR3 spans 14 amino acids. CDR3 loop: CASSERRAEETQYF. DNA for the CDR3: TGTGCCAGCAGTGAAAGACGGGCAGAAGAGACCCAGTACTTC.

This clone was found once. DNA for the CDR3: TGCGCCAGCAGCCAAGATCATACCGGGACAGGGTTATACGAGCAGTACTTC. Residues: CASSQDHTGTGLYEQYF. The chain couples TRBV4-1 to TRBJ2-7; TRBD1 agrees at 9 bases. Germline values: CDR1 MGHRA, CDR2 YSYEKL. The J segment lost 4 bases and the V segment lost 0 bases, leaving 10 bases of the junction unmatched. The length of the CDR3 is 17 residues.

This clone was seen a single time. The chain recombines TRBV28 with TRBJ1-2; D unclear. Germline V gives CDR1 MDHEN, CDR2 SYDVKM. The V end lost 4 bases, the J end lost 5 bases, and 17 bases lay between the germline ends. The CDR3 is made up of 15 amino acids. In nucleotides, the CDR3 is TGTGCCAGCAGTTCCTCTGGAGGGCGAGGGTATGGCTACACCTTC. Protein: CASSSSGGRGYGYTF.

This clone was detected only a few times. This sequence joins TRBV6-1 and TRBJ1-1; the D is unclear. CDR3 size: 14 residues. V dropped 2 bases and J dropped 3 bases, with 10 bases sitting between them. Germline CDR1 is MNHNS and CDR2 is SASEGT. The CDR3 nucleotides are TGTGCCAGCAGTGAACAGAGACCGTACACTGAAGCTTTCTTT. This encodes CASSEQRPYTEAFF.

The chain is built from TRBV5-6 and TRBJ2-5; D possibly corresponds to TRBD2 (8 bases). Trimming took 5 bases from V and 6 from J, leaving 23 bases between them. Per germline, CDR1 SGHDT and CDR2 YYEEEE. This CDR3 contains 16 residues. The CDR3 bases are TGTGCCAGCAGTCGATGGGGCGGGAGGACAGGAAAGACCCAGTACTTC. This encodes CASSRWGGRTGKTQYF.

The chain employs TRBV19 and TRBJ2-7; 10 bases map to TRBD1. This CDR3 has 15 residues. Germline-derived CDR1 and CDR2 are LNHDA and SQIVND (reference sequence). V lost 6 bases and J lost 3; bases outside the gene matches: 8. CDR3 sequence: CASRTSGTGDYEQYF. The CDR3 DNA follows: TGTGCCAGTAGAACCTCCGGGACAGGGGACTACGAGCAGTACTTC.

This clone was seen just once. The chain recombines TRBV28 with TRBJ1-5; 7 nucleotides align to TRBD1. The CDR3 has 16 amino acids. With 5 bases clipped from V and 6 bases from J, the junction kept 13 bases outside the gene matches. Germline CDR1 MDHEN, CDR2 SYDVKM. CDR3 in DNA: TGTGCCAGCAGTCTTTCCCGACAGGGTTTGGGTCAGCCCCAGCATTTT. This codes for CASSLSRQGLGQPQHF. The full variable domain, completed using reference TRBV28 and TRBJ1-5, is DVKVTQSSRYLVKRTGEKVFLECVQDMDHENMFWYRQDPGLGLRLIYFSYDVKMKEKGDIPEGYSVSREKKERFSLILESASTNQTSMYLCASSLSRQGLGQPQHFGDGTRLSIL.

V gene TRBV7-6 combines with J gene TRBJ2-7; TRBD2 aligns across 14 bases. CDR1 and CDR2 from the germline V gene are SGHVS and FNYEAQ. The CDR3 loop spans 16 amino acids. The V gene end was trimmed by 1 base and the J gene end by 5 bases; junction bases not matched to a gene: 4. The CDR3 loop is CASSLGGLAGVNEQYF. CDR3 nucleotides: TGTGCCAGCAGCTTAGGGGGACTAGCGGGAGTTAACGAGCAGTACTTC.

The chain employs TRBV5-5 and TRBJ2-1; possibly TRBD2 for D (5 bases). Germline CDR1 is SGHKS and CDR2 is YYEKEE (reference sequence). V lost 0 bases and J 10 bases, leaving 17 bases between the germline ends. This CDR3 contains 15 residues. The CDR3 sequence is CASSLDSVSSREQFF. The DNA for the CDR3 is TGTGCCAGCAGCTTGGATAGCGTATCTTCGCGGGAGCAGTTCTTC.

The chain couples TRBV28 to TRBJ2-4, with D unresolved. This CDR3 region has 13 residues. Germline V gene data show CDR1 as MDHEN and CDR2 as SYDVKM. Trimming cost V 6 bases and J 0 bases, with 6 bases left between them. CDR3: CASRERAKNIQYF. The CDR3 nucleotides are TGTGCCAGCAGGGAGAGAGCCAAAAACATTCAGTACTTC.

CDR3 sequence (DNA): TGTGCCAGCAGCTATAGTGTGGGGAGAAAGTACTTC. It yields the protein CASSYSVGRKYF. V usage is TRBV2 and J usage is TRBJ2-7; possibly TRBD2 for D (5 bases). V lost 6 bases and J 11 bases, leaving 17 bases between the germline ends. Per the germline V gene, CDR1 is SNHLY and CDR2 is FYNNEI. There are 12 residues in the CDR3.

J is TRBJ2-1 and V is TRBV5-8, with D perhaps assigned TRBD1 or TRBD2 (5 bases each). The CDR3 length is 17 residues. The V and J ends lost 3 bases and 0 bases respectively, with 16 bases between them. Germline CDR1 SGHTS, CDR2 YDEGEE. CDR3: CASSSLPGTVSYNEQFF. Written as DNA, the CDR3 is TGTGCCAGCAGCTCGCTGCCCGGGACGGTCTCCTACAATGAGCAGTTCTTC.

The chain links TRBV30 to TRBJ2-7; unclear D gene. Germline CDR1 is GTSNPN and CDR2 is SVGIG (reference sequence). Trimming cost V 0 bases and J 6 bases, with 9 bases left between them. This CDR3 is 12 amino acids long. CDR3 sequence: CAWSVMELEQYF. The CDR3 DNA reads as TGTGCCTGGAGTGTAATGGAGCTCGAGCAGTACTTC.

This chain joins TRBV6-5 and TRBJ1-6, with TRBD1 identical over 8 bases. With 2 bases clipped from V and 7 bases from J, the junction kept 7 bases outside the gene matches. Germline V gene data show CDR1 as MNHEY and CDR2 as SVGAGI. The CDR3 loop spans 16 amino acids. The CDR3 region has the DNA TGTGCCAGCAGTTACCGGGGGACAGGCAAAAATTCACCCCTCCACTTT. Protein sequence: CASSYRGTGKNSPLHF.

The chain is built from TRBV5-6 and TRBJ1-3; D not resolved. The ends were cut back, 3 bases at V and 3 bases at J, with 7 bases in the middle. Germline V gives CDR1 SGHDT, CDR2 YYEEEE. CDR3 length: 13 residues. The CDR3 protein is CASSWVGGNTIYF. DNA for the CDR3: TGTGCCAGCAGCTGGGTCGGTGGAAACACCATATATTTT.

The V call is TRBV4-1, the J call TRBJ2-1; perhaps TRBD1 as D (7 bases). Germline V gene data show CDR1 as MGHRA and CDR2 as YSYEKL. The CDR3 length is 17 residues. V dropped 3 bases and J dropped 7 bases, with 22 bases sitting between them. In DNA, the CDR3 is TGCGCCAGCAGCCACCTCCGGGGGTCTAGGGGGCAAAATGAGCAGTTCTTC. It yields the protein CASSHLRGSRGQNEQFF.

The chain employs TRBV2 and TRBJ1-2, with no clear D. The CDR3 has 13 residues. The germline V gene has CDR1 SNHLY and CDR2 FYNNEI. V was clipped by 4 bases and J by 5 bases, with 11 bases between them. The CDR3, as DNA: TGTGCCAGCAGTGCCGGGGTTTATTATGGCTACACCTTC. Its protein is CASSAGVYYGYTF.

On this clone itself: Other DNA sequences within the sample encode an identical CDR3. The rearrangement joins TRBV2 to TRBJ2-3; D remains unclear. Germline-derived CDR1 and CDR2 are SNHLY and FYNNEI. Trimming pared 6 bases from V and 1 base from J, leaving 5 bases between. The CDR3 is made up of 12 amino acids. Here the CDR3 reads CASSLGTDTQYF. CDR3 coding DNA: TGTGCCAGCAGCTTGGGCACAGATACGCAGTATTTT.

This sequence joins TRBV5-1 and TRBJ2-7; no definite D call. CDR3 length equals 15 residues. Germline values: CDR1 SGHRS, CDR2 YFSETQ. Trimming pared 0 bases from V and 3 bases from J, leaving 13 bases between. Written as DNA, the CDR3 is TGCGCCAGCAGCTTGGCCGAAGGCAGTTTCTACGAGCAGTACTTC. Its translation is CASSLAEGSFYEQYF.

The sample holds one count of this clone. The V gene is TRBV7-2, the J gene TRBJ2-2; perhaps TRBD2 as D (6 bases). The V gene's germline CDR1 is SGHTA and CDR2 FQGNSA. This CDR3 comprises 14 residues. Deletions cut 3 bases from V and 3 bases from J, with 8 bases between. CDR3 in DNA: TGTGCCAGCAGCTTTAGCGGATACACCGGGGAGCTGTTTTTT. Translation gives CASSFSGYTGELFF.

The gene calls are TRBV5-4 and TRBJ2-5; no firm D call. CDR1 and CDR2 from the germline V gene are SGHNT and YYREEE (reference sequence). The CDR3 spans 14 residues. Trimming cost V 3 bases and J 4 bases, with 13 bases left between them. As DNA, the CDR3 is TGTGCCAGCAGCTCGGATTGGACGTCAGAGACCCAGTACTTC. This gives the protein CASSSDWTSETQYF.

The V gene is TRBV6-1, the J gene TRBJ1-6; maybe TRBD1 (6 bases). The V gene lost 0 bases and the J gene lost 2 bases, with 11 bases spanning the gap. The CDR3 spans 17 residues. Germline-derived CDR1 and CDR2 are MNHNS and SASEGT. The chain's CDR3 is CASSEARDTTYNSPLHF. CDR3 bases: TGTGCCAGCAGTGAAGCTCGGGACACCACCTATAATTCACCCCTCCACTTT.

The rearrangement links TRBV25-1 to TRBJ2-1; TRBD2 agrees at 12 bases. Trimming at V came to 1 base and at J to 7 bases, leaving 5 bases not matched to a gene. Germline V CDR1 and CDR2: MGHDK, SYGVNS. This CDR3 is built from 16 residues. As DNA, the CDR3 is TGTGCCAGCAGTGAATTGGTGACTAGCGGGAGAAATGAGCAGTTCTTC. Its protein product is CASSELVTSGRNEQFF.

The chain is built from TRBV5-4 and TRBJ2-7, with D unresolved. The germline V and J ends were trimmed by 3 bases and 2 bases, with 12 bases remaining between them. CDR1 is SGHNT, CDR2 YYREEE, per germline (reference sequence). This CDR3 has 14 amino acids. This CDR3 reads CASSSGRRTYEQYF. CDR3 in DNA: TGTGCCAGCAGCTCAGGACGGAGAACCTACGAGCAGTACTTC.